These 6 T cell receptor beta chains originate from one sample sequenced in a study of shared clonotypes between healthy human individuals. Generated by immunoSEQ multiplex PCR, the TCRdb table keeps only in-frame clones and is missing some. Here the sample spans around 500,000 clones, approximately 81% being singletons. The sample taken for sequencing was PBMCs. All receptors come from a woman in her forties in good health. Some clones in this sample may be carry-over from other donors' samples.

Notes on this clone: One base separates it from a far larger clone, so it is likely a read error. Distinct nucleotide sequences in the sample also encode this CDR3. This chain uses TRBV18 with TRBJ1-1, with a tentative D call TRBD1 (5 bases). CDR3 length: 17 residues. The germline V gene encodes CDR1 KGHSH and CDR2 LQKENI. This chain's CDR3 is CASSPRGTEGLNTEAFF. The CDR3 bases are TGTGCTAGCTCACCACGGGGGACGGAGGGACTGAACACTGAAGCTTTCTTT.

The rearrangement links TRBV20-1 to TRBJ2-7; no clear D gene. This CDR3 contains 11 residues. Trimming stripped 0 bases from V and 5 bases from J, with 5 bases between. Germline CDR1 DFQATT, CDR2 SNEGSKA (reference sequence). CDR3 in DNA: TGCAGTGCTAGAGAGGCAGACGAGCAGTACTTC. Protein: CSAREADEQYF.

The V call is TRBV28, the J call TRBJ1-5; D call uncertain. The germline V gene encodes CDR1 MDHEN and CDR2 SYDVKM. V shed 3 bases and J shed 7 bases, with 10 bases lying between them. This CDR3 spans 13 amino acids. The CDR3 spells CASSFGSVQPQHF. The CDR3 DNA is TGTGCCAGCAGTTTCGGGTCCGTACAGCCCCAGCATTTT.

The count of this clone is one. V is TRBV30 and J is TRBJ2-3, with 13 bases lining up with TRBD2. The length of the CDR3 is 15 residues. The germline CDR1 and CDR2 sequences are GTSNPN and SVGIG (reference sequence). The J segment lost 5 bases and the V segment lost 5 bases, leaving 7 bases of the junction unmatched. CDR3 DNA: TGTGCCTGGGAACTAGCGGGAGGGCCGGTAGATACGCAGTATTTT. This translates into CAWELAGGPVDTQYF.

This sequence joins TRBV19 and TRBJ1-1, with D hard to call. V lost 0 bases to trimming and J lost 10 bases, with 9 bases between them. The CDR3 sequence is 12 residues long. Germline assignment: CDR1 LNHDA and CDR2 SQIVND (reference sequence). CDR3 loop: CASSIEGRRAFF. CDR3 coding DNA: TGTGCCAGTAGTATAGAGGGTCGCCGAGCTTTCTTT.

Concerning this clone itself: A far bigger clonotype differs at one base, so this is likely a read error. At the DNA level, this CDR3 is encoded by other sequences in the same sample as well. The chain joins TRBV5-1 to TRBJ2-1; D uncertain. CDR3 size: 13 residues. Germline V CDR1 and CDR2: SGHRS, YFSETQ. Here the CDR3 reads CASSLDLLNEQFF. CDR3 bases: TGCGCAAGCAGCTTGGACCTCCTTAATGAGCAGTTCTTC.